A selection of T cell receptor beta chains follows, all from one sample in a study of T cell responses to AZD1222 COVID-19 vaccine. The data were produced by immunoSEQ multiplex PCR, yet TCRdb's version contains in-frame clones alone and is incomplete. Of some 80,000 clones in the sample, about 82% were seen once. This sample comprised peripheral blood, obtained on day 0 of AZD1222 vaccination. The receptor source for this set is an adult in good health. Each CDR3 is given with its conserved first and last residue. D genes are given only for firm matches. Part of the rows lack a size; the others show once, few, many or a class for expanded clones.

d_call | clone_size | j_call | v_call | cdr3_nt | cdr3_aa
TRBD1 | - | TRBJ1-1 | TRBV5-6 | TGTGCCAGCAGCTTGGCCGGGACAGGACCAGCTTTCTTT | CASSLAGTGPAFF
TRBD1 | once | TRBJ2-7 | TRBV6-4 | TGTGCCAGCCGCACTTGGGGACAGGGGGGGGCGGAGCAGTACTTC | CASRTWGQGGAEQYF
- | few | TRBJ2-2 | TRBV5-1 | TGCGCCAGCAGCTTGGCGGTGGCCGGGGAGCTGTTTTTT | CASSLAVAGELFF
- | - | TRBJ1-1 | TRBV3-1/TRBV3-2 | TGTGCCAGCAGCCCCAGGACGGGCACGGTCACTGAAGCTTTCTTT | CASSPRTGTVTEAFF
TRBD1 | - | TRBJ1-2 | TRBV18 | TGTGCCAGCTCCCCTCTCCAGGGGGCGGATGGCTACACCTTC | CASSPLQGADGYTF
- | - | TRBJ1-2 | TRBV19 | TGTGCCACCCATGAAGGGAGCGGCTACACCTTC | CATHEGSGYTF
TRBD1 | - | TRBJ2-2 | TRBV28 | TGTGCCAGCGATACCAGGGGGACAGCACTCACCGGGGAGCTGTTTTTT | CASDTRGTALTGELFF
- | - | TRBJ2-3 | TRBV6-6 | TGTGCCAGCAGCCCCCCCCTCACAGATACGCAGTATTTT | CASSPPLTDTQYF
- | - | TRBJ1-1 | TRBV6-5 | TGTGCCAGCAGTTCCCTTACCCGGGCCACTGAAGCTTTCTTT | CASSSLTRATEAFF
- | - | TRBJ1-1 | TRBV5-1 | TGCGCCAGCAGCTTGACGAACACTGAAGCTTTCTTT | CASSLTNTEAFF
TRBD1 | once | TRBJ1-2 | TRBV29-1 | TGCAGCGTTGGAGGGGGACAGGGAAACTATGGCTACACCTTC | CSVGGGQGNYGYTF
- | - | TRBJ1-3 | TRBV20-1 | TGCAGTGCTAGTTCGCTAGGGACTGGAAACACCATATATTTT | CSASSLGTGNTIYF
TRBD1 | - | TRBJ1-5 | TRBV19 | TGTGCCAGTAGTATAATGGGACAGGGTATTCAGCCCCAGCATTTT | CASSIMGQGIQPQHF
TRBD1 | - | TRBJ1-6 | TRBV6-2/TRBV6-3 | TGTGCCAGCAGCCGAATGGACAGGAATAATTCACCCCTCCACTTT | CASSRMDRNNSPLHF
- | once | TRBJ1-5 | TRBV27 | TGTGCCAGCAGTTTATTGGCAGGGGAGGTTAATAATCAGCCCCAGCATTTT | CASSLLAGEVNNQPQHF
- | - | TRBJ1-4 | TRBV28 | TGTGCCAGCGTCACGGGGAATGAAAAACTGTTTTTT | CASVTGNEKLFF
- | - | TRBJ1-2 | TRBV10-3 | TGTGCCATCAGTGATCGCCAGCTTGAAGGCTACACCTTC | CAISDRQLEGYTF
- | - | TRBJ2-2 | TRBV6-2/TRBV6-3 | TGTGCCAGCAGTTTCCTAGACTTGAACACCGGGGAGCTGTTTTTT | CASSFLDLNTGELFF
TRBD1 | - | TRBJ2-7 | TRBV7-6 | TGTGCCAGCAGCAAGACAGGGGGATACGAGCAGTACTTC | CASSKTGGYEQYF
TRBD1 | - | TRBJ2-7 | TRBV6-1 | TGTGCCAGCAGTTATGGGACAGGGAACTACGAGCAGTACTTC | CASSYGTGNYEQYF
- | - | TRBJ2-7 | TRBV21-1 | TGTGCCAGCCTCCACCCTCCCTACGAGCAGTACTTC | CASLHPPYEQYF
- | - | TRBJ1-3 | TRBV19 | TGTGCCACCTCAACGGGGCTTCTAAACATCGGAAACACCATATATTTT | CATSTGLLNIGNTIYF
- | - | TRBJ1-3 | TRBV28 | TGTGCCAGCAGTTTCCAGAACACCATATATTTT | CASSFQNTIYF
TRBD1 | - | TRBJ2-1 | TRBV6-5 | TGTGCCAGCAGTCTCGACAGGGTCAATGAGCAGTTCTTC | CASSLDRVNEQFF
TRBD2 | - | TRBJ2-3 | TRBV28 | TGTGCCAGCAGTTTATTGTCGGGGGGGGGCATCACAGATACGCAGTATTTT | CASSLLSGGGITDTQYF
- | once | TRBJ2-1 | TRBV28 | TGTGCCAGCAGTCTCACGACGGTCTACAATGAGCAGTTCTTC | CASSLTTVYNEQFF
- | - | TRBJ2-5 | TRBV2 | TGTGCCAGCAGTGGGGGGCACAAACAAGAGACCCAGTACTTC | CASSGGHKQETQYF
- | - | TRBJ2-7 | TRBV5-1 | TGCGCCAGCAGCTCCGAATATAGCTCCTACGAGCAGTACTTC | CASSSEYSSYEQYF
- | - | TRBJ2-1 | TRBV7-3 | TGTGCCAGCAGCCCACAGGGATCGGCGAATAATGAGCAGTTCTTC | CASSPQGSANNEQFF
- | - | TRBJ2-3 | TRBV18 | TGTGCCAGCTCATTGTTAAGGACGCGGGGCACAGATACGCAGTATTTT | CASSLLRTRGTDTQYF
TRBD2 | once | TRBJ2-3 | TRBV19 | TGTGCCAGTAGTATACGAGCGGGGGGTCTCACAGATACGCAGTATTTT | CASSIRAGGLTDTQYF
TRBD1 | - | TRBJ2-2 | TRBV5-1 | TGCGCCAGCAGCTCCCTTGGGACAGGGGACACCGGGGAGCTGTTTTTT | CASSSLGTGDTGELFF
- | - | TRBJ2-7 | TRBV2 | TGTGCCAGCGGTCCCAGTCGCTACGAGCAGTACTTC | CASGPSRYEQYF
- | - | TRBJ1-6 | TRBV3-1/TRBV3-2 | TGTGCCAGCAGCCAGGACAGTAATTCACCCCTCCACTTT | CASSQDSNSPLHF
TRBD1 | few | TRBJ1-6 | TRBV6-5 | TGTGCCAGCTGCAATACAGGGGATAATTCACCCCTCCACTTT | CASCNTGDNSPLHF
- | - | TRBJ2-1 | TRBV19 | TGTGCCAGTAGTATATATCAGGGGACCCTGCTGAATGAGCAGTTCTTC | CASSIYQGTLLNEQFF
- | - | TRBJ1-6 | TRBV21-1 | TGTGCCAGCAGCACACCGGGACGGGATAATTCACCCCTCCACTTT | CASSTPGRDNSPLHF
TRBD1 | - | TRBJ2-5 | TRBV9 | TGTGCCAGCAGCTACACAGGGGGCGGGTCAGAGACCCAGTACTTC | CASSYTGGGSETQYF
- | few | TRBJ1-3 | TRBV29-1 | TGCAGCGTTGGTTCCCAGCAGGGCGGAAGCTCTGGAAACACCATATATTTT | CSVGSQQGGSSGNTIYF
TRBD2 | - | TRBJ2-7 | TRBV18 | TGTGCCAGCTCAGCCGGGGGGGTCTCTGAGCAGTACTTC | CASSAGGVSEQYF
- | once | TRBJ2-7 | TRBV4-3 | TGCGCCAGCAGCCAACGGGTTACGTACGAGCAGTACTTC | CASSQRVTYEQYF
- | few | TRBJ2-7 | TRBV7-9 | TGTGCCAGCATCCTAGGAACGGAGCAGTACTTC | CASILGTEQYF
- | - | TRBJ2-5 | TRBV5-4 | TGTGCCAGCAGCTTCTCCGCCACCGAGACCCAGTACTTC | CASSFSATETQYF
- | - | TRBJ1-1 | TRBV19 | TGTGCCAGTAGTATGTGGCACCCTCCGAACACTGAAGCTTTCTTT | CASSMWHPPNTEAFF
- | - | TRBJ2-5 | TRBV27 | TGTGCCAGCAGTTTCGGATTGGGGGGGCAGGAGACCCAGTACTTC | CASSFGLGGQETQYF
- | - | TRBJ2-2 | TRBV6-2/TRBV6-3 | TGTGCCAGCAGTTATGGTGCCAGGGTGGGGAACACCGGGGAGCTGTTTTTT | CASSYGARVGNTGELFF
- | - | TRBJ1-1 | TRBV4-1 | TGCGCCAGCAGCCAGGTACGGATTGGGGGACGAAGCCTCCGGGGAGGTGATACTGAAGCTTTCTTT | CASSQVRIGGRSLRGGDTEAFF
- | - | TRBJ2-2 | TRBV7-9 | TGTGCCAGCAGCTTCAGGGTCCAGGGATCGGCCGGGGAGCTGTTTTTT | CASSFRVQGSAGELFF
- | - | TRBJ2-3 | TRBV4-1 | TGCGCCAGCAGCCAAGGGGTAGGGCTAGATACGCAGTATTTT | CASSQGVGLDTQYF
- | - | TRBJ2-2 | TRBV4-1 | TGCGCCAGCAGTATAGCAGGGGGGTACACCGGGGAGCTGTTTTTT | CASSIAGGYTGELFF
TRBD2 | - | TRBJ2-5 | TRBV7-7 | TGTGCTAGCAGCCTTTCGAGAACGGGCGGGGGGTACCAAGAGACCCAGTACTTC | CASSLSRTGGGYQETQYF
- | once | TRBJ1-5 | TRBV27 | TGTGCCAGCATCGCGACCCCGGGGGGCAATCAGCCCCAGCATTTT | CASIATPGGNQPQHF
TRBD1 | once | TRBJ1-5 | TRBV3-1/TRBV3-2 | TGTGCCAGCAGCCAAGCCGACAGGGGGGATCAGCCCCAGCATTTT | CASSQADRGDQPQHF
- | - | TRBJ2-1 | TRBV11-3 | TGTGCCAGCAGCTTAGGCCTTACACCGGGCGGTGAGCAGTTCTTC | CASSLGLTPGGEQFF
- | - | TRBJ1-2 | TRBV3-1/TRBV3-2 | TGTGCCAGCAGCCCCTACACCCAGGGAGACGGCTACACCTTC | CASSPYTQGDGYTF
- | - | TRBJ1-1 | TRBV19 | TGTGCCAGTCTTCCACGGGCAATAAAGAACACTGAAGCTTTCTTT | CASLPRAIKNTEAFF
- | - | TRBJ1-2 | TRBV28 | TGTGCCAGCAGTTTATCAGGGTATGGCTACACCTTC | CASSLSGYGYTF
- | - | TRBJ2-7 | TRBV19 | TGTGCCAGTAGTACACGGGGGTACGAGCAGTACTTC | CASSTRGYEQYF
TRBD1 | - | TRBJ2-1 | TRBV24-1 | TGTGCCACCAGTGATCCGACAGGGTGGATTATGGATGAGCAGTTCTTC | CATSDPTGWIMDEQFF
- | - | TRBJ1-5 | TRBV19 | TGTGCCAGTAAGGTGGCTTTGAGCAATCAGCCCCAGCATTTT | CASKVALSNQPQHF